What follows are 3 T cell receptor beta chains derived from one specimen sequenced in a study of shared clonotypes between healthy human individuals (dated by TCRdb to the early 2020s). The receptor library was made with the immunoSEQ multiplex PCR assay. This is the immuneACCESS table as TCRdb keeps it, with only in-frame sequences that have V and J called. A part of the clones is gone; compared with another copy, unresolved V genes explain less than half, and the rest is unexplained. The sample table holds about 490,000 clones, of which 79% were seen once. The ten largest clones represent approximately 12% of the sample. Material: PBMCs. The receptors originated from a woman aged 40-49 years in good health. Some clones in this sample may be carry-over from other donors' samples.

This rearrangement joins TRBV5-1 to TRBJ2-5; D might be TRBD1 or TRBD2, each matching 5 bases. From germline, CDR1 is SGHRS and CDR2 YFSETQ. The V end lost 4 bases, the J end lost 5 bases, and 18 bases lay between the germline ends. The CDR3 spans 15 residues. Here the CDR3 DNA reads TGCGCCAGCAGCGCCGGGACGACCCGGTGGGAGACCCAGTACTTC. Protein product: CASSAGTTRWETQYF.

About this clone: Distinct nucleotide sequences in the sample also encode this CDR3. This chain links TRBV29-1 with TRBJ1-1, with D possibly TRBD1 on 5 matching bases. Germline V gene data show CDR1 as SQVTM and CDR2 as ANQGSEA. The CDR3 spans 13 residues. The ends were cut back, 4 bases at V and 1 base at J, with 10 bases in the middle. CDR3 amino acids: CSVGRGGNTEAFF. CDR3 bases: TGCAGCGTTGGAAGGGGTGGGAACACTGAAGCTTTCTTT. Drawing the rest from reference TRBV29-1 and TRBJ1-1, the complete variable domain is SAVISQKPSRDICQRGTSLTIQCQVDSQVTMMFWYRQQPGQSLTLIATANQGSEATYESGFVIDKFPISRPNLTFSTLTVSNMSPEDSSIYLCSVGRGGNTEAFFGQGTRLTVV.

The chain combines TRBV5-6 with TRBJ1-6; unclear D gene. V lost 0 bases to trimming and J lost 7 bases, with 11 bases between them. The CDR3 extends over 15 amino acids. CDR1 SGHDT and CDR2 YYEEEE come from the germline V gene. The CDR3 loop is CASSLGGRTNSPLHF. The CDR3 nucleotides read TGTGCCAGCAGCTTGGGAGGGCGAACAAATTCACCCCTCCACTTT. The whole variable domain, remainder taken from reference TRBV5-6 and TRBJ1-6, is DAGVTQSPTHLIKTRGQQVTLRCSPKSGHDTVSWYQQALGQGPQFIFQYYEEEERQRGNFPDRFSGHQFPNYSSELNVNALLLGDSALYLCASSLGGRTNSPLHFGNGTRLTVT.